The entry that follows covers one TCR beta chain sequence. Its antigen is unidentified. This may come from a read error, since a much larger clone is one base off. The sample carries other DNA sequences with the same CDR3. The CDR3 loop spans 16 amino acids. Germline CDR1 and CDR2: MGHRA and YSYEKL. V lost 1 base and J lost 0, with 10 bases in between. This entry is derived from a study of shared clonotypes between healthy human individuals. Overall study results and limits: Read depth was anticipated to influence clonotype sharing among donors.

The table came from immunoSEQ multiplex PCR; TCRdb's copy has only in-frame clones and leaves some out. The sample comprises fewer than 650,000 clones, 76% of which are singletons, and approximately 13% rests with the top ten. The sequenced material came from PBMCs. The sequence came from a woman aged 40 to 49 in good health. Some clones in this sample may be carry-over from other donors' samples. The genes are TRBV4-1 and TRBJ1-3, with D uncertain. The CDR3 here is CASSQGQLVSGNTIYF. The CDR3 DNA sequence: TGCGCCAGCAGCCAAGGGCAGCTAGTCTCTGGAAACACCATATATTTT.